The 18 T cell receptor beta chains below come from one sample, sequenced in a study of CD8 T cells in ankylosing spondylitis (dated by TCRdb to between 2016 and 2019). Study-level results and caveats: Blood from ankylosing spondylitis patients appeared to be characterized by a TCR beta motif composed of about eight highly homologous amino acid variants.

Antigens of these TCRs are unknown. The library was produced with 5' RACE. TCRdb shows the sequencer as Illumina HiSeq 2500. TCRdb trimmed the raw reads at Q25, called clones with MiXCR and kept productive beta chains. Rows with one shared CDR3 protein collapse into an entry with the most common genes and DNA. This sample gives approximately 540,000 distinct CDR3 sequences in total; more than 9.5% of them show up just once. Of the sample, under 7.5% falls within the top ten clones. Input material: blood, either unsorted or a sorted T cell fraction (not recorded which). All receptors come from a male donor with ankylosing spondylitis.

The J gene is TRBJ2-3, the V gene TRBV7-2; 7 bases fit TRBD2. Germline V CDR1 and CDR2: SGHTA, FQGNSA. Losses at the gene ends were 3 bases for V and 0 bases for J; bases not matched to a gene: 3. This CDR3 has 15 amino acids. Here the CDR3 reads CASSFYSGSTDTQYF. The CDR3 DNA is TGTGCCAGCAGCTTTTATAGCGGGAGCACAGATACGCAGTATTTT.

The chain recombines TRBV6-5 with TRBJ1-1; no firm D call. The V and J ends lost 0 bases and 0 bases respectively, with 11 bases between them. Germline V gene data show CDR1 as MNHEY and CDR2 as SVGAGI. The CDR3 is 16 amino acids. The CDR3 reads CASSYSNQLLNTEAFF. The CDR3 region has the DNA TGTGCCAGCAGTTACTCGAACCAACTCTTGAACACTGAAGCTTTCTTT.

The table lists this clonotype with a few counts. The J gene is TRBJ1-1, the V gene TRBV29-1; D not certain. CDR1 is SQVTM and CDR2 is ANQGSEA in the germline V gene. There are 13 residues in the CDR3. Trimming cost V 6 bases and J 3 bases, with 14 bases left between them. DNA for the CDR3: TGCAGCGTCCGACGGGGATGGGACACTGAAGCTTTCTTT. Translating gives CSVRRGWDTEAFF.

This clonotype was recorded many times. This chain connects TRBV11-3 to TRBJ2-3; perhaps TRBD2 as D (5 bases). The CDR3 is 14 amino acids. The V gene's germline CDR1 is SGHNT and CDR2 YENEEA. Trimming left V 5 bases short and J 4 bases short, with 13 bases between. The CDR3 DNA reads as TGTGCCAGCAGCGGAGGAACGTTCTCAGATACGCAGTATTTT. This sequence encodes CASSGGTFSDTQYF.

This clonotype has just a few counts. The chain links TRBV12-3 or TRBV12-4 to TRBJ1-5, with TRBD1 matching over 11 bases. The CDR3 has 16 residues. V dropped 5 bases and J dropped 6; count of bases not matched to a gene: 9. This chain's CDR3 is CASSRTGTGGSQPQHF. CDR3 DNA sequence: TGTGCCAGCAGTCGGACCGGGACAGGGGGTAGTCAGCCCCAGCATTTT.

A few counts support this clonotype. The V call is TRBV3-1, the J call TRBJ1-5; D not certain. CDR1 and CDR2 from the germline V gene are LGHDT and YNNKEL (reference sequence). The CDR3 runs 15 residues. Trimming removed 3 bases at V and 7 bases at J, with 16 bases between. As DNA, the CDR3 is TGTGCCAGCAGCCAGAATGCCGATGGAGGCCAGCCCCAGCATTTT. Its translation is CASSQNADGGQPQHF.

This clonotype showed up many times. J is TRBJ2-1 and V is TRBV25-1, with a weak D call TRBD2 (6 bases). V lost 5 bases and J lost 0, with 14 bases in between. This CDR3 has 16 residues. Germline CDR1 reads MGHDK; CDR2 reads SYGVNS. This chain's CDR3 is CASSRGGASSYNEQFF. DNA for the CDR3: TGTGCCAGCAGTCGTGGCGGGGCGAGCTCCTACAATGAGCAGTTCTTC.

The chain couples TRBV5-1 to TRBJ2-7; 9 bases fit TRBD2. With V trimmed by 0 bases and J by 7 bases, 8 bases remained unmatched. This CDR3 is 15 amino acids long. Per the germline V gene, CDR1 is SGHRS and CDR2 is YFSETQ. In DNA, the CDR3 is TGCGCCAGCAGCTTGGAAGTAGCGGGAGAAGATGAGCAGTACTTC. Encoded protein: CASSLEVAGEDEQYF.

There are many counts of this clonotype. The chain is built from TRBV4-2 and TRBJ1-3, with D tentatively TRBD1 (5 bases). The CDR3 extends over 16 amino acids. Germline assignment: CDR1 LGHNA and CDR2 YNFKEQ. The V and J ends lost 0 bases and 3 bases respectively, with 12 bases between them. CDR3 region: CASSQEDGALGNTIYF. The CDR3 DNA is TGTGCCAGCAGCCAAGAAGACGGGGCACTTGGAAACACCATATATTTT.

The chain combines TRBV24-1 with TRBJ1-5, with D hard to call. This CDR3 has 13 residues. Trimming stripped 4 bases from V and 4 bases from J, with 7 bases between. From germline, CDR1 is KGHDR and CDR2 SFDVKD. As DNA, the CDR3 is TGTGCCACCAGTGACCGACAAAATCAGCCCCAGCATTTT. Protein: CATSDRQNQPQHF.

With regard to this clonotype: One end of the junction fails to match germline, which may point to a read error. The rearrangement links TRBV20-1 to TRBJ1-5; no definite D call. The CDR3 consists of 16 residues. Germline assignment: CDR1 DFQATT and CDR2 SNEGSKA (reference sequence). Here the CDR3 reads CSARDGGLSGNQPQHF. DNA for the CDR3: TGCAGTGCTCGAGACGGCGGGTTGAGCGGCAATCAGCCCCAGCATTTT.

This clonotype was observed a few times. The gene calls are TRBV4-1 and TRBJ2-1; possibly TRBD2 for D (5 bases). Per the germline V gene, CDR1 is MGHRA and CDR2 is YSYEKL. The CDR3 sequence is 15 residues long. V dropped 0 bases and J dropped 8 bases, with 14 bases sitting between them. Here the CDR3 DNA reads TGCGCCAGCAGCCAAGAGGGAGTCTCGGTTGATGAGCAGTTCTTC. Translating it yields CASSQEGVSVDEQFF.

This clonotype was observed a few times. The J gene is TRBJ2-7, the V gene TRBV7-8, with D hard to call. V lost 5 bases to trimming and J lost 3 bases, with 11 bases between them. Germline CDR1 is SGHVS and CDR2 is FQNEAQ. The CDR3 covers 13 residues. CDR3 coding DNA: TGTGCCAGCAGCCCCGCCTGGGGCTACGAGCAGTACTTC. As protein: CASSPAWGYEQYF. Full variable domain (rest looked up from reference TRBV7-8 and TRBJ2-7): GAGVSQSPRYKVAKRGQDVALRCDPISGHVSLFWYQQALGQGPEFLTYFQNEAQLDKSGLPSDRFFAERPEGSVSTLKIQRTQQEDSAVYLCASSPAWGYEQYFGPGTRLTVT.

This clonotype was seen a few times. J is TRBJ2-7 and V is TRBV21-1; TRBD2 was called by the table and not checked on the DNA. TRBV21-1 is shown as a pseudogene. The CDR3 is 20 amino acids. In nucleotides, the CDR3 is TGTGCCAGCAGCAAAAGGCAATTTGACACTAGCGGGGTCAAGTCCTACGAGCAGTACTTC. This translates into CASSKRQFDTSGVKSYEQYF.

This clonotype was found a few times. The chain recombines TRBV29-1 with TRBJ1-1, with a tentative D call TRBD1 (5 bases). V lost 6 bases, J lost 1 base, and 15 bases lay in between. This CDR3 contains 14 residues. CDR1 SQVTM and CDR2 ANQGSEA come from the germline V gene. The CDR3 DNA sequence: TGCAGCGTGCGCCCAGCACAGGAGAACACTGAAGCTTTCTTT. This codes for CSVRPAQENTEAFF.

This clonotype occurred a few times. CDR3: CASSLMRSGTSTDTQYF. The CDR3 region has the DNA TGCGCCAGCAGCTTGATGAGAAGCGGGACTAGCACAGATACGCAGTATTTT. The V call is TRBV5-1, the J call TRBJ2-3, with TRBD2 matching 7 bases. CDR1 is SGHRS and CDR2 is YFSETQ in the germline V gene. There are 17 residues in the CDR3. Trimming removed 1 base from V and 0 bases from J; junction bases left unmatched: 8.

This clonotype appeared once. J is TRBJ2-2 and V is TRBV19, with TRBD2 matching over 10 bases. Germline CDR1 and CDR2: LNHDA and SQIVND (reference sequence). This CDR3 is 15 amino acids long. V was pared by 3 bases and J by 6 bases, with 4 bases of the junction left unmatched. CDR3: CASSMLAGAAGELFF. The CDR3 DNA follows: TGTGCCAGTAGTATGCTAGCGGGAGCCGCCGGGGAGCTGTTTTTT.

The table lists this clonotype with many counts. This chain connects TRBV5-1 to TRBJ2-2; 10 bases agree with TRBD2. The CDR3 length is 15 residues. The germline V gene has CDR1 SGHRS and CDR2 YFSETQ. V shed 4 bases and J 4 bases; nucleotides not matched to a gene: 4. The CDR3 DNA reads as TGCGCCAGCAGCCTAGCGGGAGAAGGCACCGGGGAGCTGTTTTTT. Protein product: CASSLAGEGTGELFF.